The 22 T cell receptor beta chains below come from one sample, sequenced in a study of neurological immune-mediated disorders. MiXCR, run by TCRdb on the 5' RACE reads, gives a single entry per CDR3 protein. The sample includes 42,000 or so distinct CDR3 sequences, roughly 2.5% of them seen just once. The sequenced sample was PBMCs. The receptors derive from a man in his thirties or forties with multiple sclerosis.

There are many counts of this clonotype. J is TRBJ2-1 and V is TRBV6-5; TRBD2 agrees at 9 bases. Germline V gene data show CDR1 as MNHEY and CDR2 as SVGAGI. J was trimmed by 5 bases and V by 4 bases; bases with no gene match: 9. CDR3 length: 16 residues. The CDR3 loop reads CASSSLTSGNNNEQFF. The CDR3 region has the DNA TGTGCCAGCAGTTCCTTGACTAGCGGCAACAACAATGAGCAGTTCTTC.

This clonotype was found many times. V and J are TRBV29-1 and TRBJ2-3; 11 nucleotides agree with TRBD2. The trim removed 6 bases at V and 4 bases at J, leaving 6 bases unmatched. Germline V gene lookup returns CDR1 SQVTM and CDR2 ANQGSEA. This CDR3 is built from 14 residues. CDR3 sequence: CSVEPGLAADTQYF. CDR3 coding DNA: TGCAGCGTCGAACCGGGACTAGCGGCAGATACGCAGTATTTT.

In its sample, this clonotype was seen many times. The CDR3 here is CASSLISGSTNEQFF. In DNA, the CDR3 is TGTGCCAGCAGCTTAATTAGCGGGAGTACGAATGAGCAGTTCTTC. This chain links TRBV7-8 with TRBJ2-1; TRBD2 matches 9 bases. The CDR3 is 15 residues long. V lost 2 bases and J lost 7; bases outside the gene matches: 6. Germline V gene lookup returns CDR1 SGHVS and CDR2 FQNEAQ.

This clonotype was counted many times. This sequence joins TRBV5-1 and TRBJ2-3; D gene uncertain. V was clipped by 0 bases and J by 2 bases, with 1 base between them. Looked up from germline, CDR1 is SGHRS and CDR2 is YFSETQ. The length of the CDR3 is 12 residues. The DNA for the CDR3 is TGCGCCAGCAGCTTGGCCACAGATACGCAGTATTTT. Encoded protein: CASSLATDTQYF.

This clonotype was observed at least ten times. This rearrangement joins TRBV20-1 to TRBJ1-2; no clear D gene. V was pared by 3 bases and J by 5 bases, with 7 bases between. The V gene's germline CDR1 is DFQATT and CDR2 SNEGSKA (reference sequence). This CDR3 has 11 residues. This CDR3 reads CSASRIYGYTF. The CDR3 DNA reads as TGCAGTGCTAGTAGGATATATGGCTACACCTTC.

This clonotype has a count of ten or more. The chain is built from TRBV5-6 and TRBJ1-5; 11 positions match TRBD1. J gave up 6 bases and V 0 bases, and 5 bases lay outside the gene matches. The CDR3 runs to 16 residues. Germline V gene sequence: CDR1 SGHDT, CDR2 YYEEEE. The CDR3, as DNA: TGTGCCAGCAGCTTGGCTGGACAGGGGGCCACTCAGCCCCAGCATTTT. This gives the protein CASSLAGQGATQPQHF.

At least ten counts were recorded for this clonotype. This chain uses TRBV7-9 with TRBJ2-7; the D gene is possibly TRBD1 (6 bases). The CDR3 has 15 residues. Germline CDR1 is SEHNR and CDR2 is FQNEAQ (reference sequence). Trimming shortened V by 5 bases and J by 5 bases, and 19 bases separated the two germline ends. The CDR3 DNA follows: TGTGCCAGCAGCGAATGGACAGTTAAAGGGAACGAGCAGTACTTC. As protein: CASSEWTVKGNEQYF. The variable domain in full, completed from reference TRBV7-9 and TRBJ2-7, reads DTGVSQNPRHKITKRGQNVTFRCDPISEHNRLYWYRQTLGQGPEFLTYFQNEAQLEKSRLLSDRFSAERPKGSFSTLEIQRTEQGDSAMYLCASSEWTVKGNEQYFGPGTRLTVT.

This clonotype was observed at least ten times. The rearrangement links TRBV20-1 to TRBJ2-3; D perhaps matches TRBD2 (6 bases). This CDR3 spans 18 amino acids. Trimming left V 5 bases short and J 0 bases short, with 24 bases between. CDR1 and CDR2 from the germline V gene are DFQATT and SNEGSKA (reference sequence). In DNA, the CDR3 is TGCAGTGCTCTAGGATACCTAGCTAGCGCCAGAAGCACAGATACGCAGTATTTT. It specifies CSALGYLASARSTDTQYF.

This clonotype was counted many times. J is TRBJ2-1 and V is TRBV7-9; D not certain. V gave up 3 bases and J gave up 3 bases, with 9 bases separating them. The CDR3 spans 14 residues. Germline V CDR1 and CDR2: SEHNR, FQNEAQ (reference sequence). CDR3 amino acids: CASSFLPGYNEQFF. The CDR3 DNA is TGTGCCAGCAGCTTCCTACCCGGCTACAATGAGCAGTTCTTC.

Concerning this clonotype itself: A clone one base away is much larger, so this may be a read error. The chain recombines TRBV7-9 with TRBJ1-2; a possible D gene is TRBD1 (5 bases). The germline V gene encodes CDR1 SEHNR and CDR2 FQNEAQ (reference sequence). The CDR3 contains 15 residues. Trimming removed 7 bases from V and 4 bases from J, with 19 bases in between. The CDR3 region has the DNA TGTGCCAGCAACAAGGGACCGTCGATGGTCTATGGCTACACCTTC. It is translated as CASNKGPSMVYGYTF.

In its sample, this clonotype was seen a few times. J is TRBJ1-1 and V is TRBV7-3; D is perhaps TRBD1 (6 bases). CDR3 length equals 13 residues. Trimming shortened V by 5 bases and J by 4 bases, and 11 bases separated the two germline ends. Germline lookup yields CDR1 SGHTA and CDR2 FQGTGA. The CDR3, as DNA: TGTGCCAGCAGCCCAGAGGGGGGCACTGAAGCTTTCTTT. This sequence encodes CASSPEGGTEAFF.

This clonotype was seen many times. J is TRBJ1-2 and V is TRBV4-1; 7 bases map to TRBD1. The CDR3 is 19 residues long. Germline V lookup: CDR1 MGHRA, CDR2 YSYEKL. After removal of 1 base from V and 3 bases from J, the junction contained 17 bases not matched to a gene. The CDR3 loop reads CASSQGLPTGYQVDYGYTF. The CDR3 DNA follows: TGCGCCAGCAGCCAAGGACTACCGACAGGGTATCAAGTTGACTATGGCTACACCTTC.

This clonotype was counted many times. The CDR3 here is CASSLDREAGELFF. CDR3 coding DNA: TGTGCCAGCAGTCTTGACAGGGAAGCCGGGGAGCTGTTTTTT. J is TRBJ2-2 and V is TRBV6-4; 7 bases line up with TRBD1. Germline V CDR1 and CDR2: MRHNA, SNTAGT. The CDR3 runs 14 residues. The junction had 6 bases not matched to a gene; V was cut back by 5 bases and J by 6 bases.

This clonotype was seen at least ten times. The CDR3 loop reads CASSYRDRVPEAFF. The CDR3 DNA reads as TGTGCCAGCAGTTACCGGGACAGGGTCCCTGAAGCTTTCTTT. The genes are TRBV6-2 or TRBV6-3 and TRBJ1-1; 9 nucleotides line up with TRBD1. CDR3 length equals 14 residues. Unmatched junction bases numbered 4, after V lost 2 bases and J lost 6 bases. Germline V gene lookup returns CDR1 MNHEY and CDR2 SVGEGT.

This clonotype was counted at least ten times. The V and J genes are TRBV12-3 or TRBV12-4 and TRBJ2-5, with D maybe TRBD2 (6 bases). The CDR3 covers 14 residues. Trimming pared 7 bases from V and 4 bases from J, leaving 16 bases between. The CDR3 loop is CASTWGDSRETQYF. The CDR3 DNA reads TGTGCCAGCACCTGGGGGGACTCAAGAGAGACCCAGTACTTC.

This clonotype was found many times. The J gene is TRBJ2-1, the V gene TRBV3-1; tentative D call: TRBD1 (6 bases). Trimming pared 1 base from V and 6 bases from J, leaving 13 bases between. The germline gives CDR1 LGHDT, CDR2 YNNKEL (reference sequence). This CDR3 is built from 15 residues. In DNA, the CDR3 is TGTGCCAGCAGCCAAGTGCAGGGGCTCGTCAATGAGCAGTTCTTC. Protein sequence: CASSQVQGLVNEQFF.

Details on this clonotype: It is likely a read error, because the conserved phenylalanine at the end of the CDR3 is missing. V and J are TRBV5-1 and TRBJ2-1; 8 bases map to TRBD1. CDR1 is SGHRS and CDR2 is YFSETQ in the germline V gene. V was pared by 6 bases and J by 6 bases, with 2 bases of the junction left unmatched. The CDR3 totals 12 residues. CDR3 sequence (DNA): TGCGCCAGCACTGACAGGGGCAATGAGCAGTTCAAC. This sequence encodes CASTDRGNEQFN.

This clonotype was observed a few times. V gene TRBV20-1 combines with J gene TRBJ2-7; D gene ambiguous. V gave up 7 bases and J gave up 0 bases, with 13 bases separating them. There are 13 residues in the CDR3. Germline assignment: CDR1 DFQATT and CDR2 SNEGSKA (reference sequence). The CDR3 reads CSEAARTSYEQYF. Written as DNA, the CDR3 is TGCAGTGAGGCGGCCCGAACCTCCTACGAGCAGTACTTC.

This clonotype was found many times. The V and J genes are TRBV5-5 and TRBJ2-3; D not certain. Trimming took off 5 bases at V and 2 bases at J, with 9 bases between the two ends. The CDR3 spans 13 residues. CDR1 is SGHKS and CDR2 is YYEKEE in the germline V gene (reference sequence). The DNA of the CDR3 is TGTGCCAGCAGTTGGACGGACACAGATACGCAGTATTTT. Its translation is CASSWTDTDTQYF.

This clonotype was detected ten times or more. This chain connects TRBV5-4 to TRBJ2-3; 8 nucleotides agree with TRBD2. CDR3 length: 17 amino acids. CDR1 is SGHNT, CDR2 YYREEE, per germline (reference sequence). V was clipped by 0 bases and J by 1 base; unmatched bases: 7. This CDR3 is CASSLAGGGHGTDTQYF. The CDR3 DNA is TGTGCCAGCAGCTTGGCCGGGGGGGGACATGGCACAGATACGCAGTATTTT.

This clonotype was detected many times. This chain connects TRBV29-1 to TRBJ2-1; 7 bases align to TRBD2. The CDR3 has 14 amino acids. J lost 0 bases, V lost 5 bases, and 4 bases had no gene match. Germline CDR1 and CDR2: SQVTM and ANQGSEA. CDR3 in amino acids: CSVPASGSYNEQFF. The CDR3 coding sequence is TGCAGCGTTCCGGCTAGCGGCTCCTACAATGAGCAGTTCTTC.

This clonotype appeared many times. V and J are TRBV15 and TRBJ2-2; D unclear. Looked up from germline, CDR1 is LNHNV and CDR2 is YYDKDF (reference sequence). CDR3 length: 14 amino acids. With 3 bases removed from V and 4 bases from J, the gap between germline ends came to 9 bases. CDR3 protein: CATSSPVGTGELFF. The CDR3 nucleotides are TGTGCCACCAGCAGTCCGGTTGGCACCGGGGAGCTGTTTTTT.